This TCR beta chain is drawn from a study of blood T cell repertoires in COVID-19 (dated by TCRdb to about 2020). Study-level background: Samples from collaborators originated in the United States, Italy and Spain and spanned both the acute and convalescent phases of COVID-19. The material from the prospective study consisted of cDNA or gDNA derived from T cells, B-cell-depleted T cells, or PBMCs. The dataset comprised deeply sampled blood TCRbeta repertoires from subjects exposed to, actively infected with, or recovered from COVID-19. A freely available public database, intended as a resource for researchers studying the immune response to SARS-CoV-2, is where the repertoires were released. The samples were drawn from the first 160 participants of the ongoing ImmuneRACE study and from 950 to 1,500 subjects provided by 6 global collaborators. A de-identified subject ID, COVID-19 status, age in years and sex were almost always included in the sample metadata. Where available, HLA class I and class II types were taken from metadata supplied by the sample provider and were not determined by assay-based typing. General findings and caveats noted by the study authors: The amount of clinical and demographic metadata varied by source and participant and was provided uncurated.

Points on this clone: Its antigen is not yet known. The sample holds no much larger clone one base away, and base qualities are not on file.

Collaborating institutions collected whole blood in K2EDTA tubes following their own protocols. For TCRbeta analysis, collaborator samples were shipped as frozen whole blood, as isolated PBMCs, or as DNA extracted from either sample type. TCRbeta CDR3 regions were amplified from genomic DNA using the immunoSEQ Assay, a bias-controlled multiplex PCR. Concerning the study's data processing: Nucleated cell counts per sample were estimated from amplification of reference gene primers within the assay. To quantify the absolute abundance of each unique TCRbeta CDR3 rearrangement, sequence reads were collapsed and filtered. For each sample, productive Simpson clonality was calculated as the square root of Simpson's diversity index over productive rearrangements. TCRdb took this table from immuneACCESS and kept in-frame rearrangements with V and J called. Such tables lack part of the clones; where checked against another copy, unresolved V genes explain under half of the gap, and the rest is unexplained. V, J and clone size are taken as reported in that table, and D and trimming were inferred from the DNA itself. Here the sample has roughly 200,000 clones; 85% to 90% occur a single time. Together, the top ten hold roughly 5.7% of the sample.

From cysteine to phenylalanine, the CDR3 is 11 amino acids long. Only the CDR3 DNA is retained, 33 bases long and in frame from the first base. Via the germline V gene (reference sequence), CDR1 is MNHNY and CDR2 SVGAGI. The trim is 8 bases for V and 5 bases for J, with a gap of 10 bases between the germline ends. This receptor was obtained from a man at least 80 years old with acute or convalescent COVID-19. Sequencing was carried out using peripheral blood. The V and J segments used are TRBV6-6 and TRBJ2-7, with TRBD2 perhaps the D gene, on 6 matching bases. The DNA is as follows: TGTGCCAGCGGAGGGTACGACGAGCAGTACTTC. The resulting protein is CASGGYDEQYF.